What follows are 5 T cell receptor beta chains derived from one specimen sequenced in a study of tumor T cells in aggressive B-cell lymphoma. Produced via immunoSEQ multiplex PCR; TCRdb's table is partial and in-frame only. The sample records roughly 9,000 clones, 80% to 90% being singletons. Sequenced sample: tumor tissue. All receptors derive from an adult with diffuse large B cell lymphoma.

CDR3 sequence (DNA): TGTGCCAGCAGCCCGCAGGCGGGGCATAAGGAGCTGTTTTTT. Encoded protein: CASSPQAGHKELFF. The chain links TRBV7-3 to TRBJ2-2; D might be TRBD2 (6 bases). Trimming removed 5 bases from V and 10 bases from J, with 17 bases in between. CDR3 length: 14 residues. Germline assignment: CDR1 SGHTA and CDR2 FQGTGA.

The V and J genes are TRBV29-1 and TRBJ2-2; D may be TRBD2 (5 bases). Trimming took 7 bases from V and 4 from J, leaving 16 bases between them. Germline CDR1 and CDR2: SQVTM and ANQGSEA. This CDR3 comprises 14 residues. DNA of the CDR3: TGCAGCGCCATATCCCAGGAGGTCACCGGGGAGCTGTTTTTT. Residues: CSAISQEVTGELFF.

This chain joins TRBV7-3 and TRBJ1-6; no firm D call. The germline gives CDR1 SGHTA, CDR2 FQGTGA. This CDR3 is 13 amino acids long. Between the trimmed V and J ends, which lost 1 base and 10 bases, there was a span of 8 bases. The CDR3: CASSLRERSPLHF. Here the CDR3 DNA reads TGTGCCAGCAGCTTAAGGGAGCGGTCACCCCTCCACTTT.

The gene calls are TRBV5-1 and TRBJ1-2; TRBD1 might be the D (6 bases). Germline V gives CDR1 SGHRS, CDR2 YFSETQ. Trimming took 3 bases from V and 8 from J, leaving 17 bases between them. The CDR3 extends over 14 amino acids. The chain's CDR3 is CASSWKQGPDGYTF. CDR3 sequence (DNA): TGCGCCAGCAGCTGGAAACAGGGACCGGACGGCTACACCTTC.

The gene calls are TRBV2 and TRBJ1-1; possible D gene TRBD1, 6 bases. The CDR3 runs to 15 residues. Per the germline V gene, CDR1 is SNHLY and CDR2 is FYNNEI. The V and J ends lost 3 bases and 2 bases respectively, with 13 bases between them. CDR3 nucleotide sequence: TGTGCCAGCAGTGATGGTTGGACAGCTAACACTGAAGCTTTCTTT. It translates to CASSDGWTANTEAFF.